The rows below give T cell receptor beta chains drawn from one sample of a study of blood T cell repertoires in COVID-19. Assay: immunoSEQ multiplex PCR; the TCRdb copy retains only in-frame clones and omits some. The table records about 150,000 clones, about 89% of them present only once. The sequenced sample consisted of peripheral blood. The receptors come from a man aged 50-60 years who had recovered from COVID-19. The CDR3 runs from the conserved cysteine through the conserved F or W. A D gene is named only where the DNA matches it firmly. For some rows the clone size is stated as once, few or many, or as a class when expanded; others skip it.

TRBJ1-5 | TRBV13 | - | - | CASSLGVGQGPQPQHF | TGTGCCAGCAGCTTAGGCGTTGGTCAGGGGCCACAGCCCCAGCATTTT
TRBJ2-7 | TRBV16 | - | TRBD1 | CASSGPRDRLYEQYF | TGTGCCAGCAGCGGCCCCCGGGACAGGTTGTACGAGCAGTACTTC
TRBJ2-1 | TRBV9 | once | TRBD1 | CASSERTGRNEQFF | TGTGCCAGCAGCGAGCGGACAGGGAGGAATGAGCAGTTCTTC
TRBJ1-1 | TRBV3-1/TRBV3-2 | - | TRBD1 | CASSPGQGSTEAFF | TGTGCCAGCAGCCCGGGACAGGGCAGCACTGAAGCTTTCTTT
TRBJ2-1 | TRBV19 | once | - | CASSILVPNNEQFF | TGTGCCAGTAGTATTCTCGTCCCTAACAATGAGCAGTTCTTC
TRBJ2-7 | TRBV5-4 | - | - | CASSLVHSTLSYEQYF | TGTGCCAGCAGCTTGGTTCACAGTACTCTCTCCTACGAGCAGTACTTC
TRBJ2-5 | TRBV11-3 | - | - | CASSPSAYGVQETQYF | TGTGCCAGCAGCCCATCCGCCTACGGTGTCCAAGAGACCCAGTACTTC
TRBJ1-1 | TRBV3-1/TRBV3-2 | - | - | CASSLTDGGPLEGEAFF | TGTGCCAGCAGCCTTACCGACGGGGGGCCCTTAGAGGGTGAAGCTTTCTTT
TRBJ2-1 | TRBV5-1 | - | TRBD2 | CASSDGGAYNEQFF | TGCGCCAGCAGCGACGGGGGGGCCTACAATGAGCAGTTCTTC
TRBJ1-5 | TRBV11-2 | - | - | CASSLGSSGNQPQHF | TGTGCCAGCAGCTTAGGAAGTTCAGGCAATCAGCCCCAGCATTTT
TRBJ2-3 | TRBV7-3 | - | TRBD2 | CASSLTGGGLSTDTQYF | TGTGCCAGCAGCTTAACTGGCGGGGGGCTCAGCACAGATACGCAGTATTTT